This T cell receptor beta chain was obtained from a study of OX40 agonist ivuxolimab in advanced cancers. Some background on the complete study: Ivuxolimab, which targeted the costimulatory receptor OX40 (CD134), was an agonistic, fully human IgG2 monoclonal antibody. The paper describes the monotherapy dose-escalation part (N ≈ 50 patients) of the phase I trial of ivuxolimab. Patients were allowed to have had prior anti-PD-1, anti-PD-L1 or anti-CTLA-4 therapy, and around 40% of the dose-escalation patients had previously received checkpoint inhibitors. The point of sequencing TCRbeta in the periphery was to test whether ivuxolimab changed TCR sequence diversity and drove clonal T-cell expansion. The dose-escalation cohort was almost 85% male with a mean age of approximately 60 years, ranging from 23 to 79. Partial responses occurred in three dose-escalation patients: two with cutaneous melanoma and one with hepatocellular carcinoma. Of the approximately 50 patients in dose escalation, about 20 had hepatocellular carcinoma, around 15 had melanoma, 9 had renal cell carcinoma and 9 had head and neck cancer. Intravenous ivuxolimab was administered to patients every 2 weeks at six dose levels: 0.01, 0.1, 0.3, 1.5, 3 and 10 mg/kg. Results and caveats for the whole study, not just this receptor: After ivuxolimab, CD8+ T cells had more expanded clones than CD4+ T cells on average. In partial responders in the 0.1-3.0 mg/kg groups, normalized peripheral clonal expansion was found to be among the lowest, especially among CD8+ T cells. The antigen specificity of the peripheral T cells that underwent clonal expansion was not determined. At doses of 0.1 to 3.0 mg/kg, clonal expansion of both CD4+ and CD8+ blood T cells was observed from baseline to week 6. Low levels of normalized T-cell clonal expansion were also seen in some nonresponding patients.

The trial excluded patients who had a history of autoimmune disease or who were on systemic immunosuppression. In every dose cohort, peripheral blood was drawn for TCR sequencing at baseline, cycle 4 day 1, and cycle 7 day 1. Samples were obtained from an open-label, multicenter, first-in-human phase I dose-escalation trial of ivuxolimab. The trial enrolled adults with locally advanced or metastatic head and neck squamous cell, hepatocellular, melanoma or renal cell carcinoma. Before TCR sequencing, CD4+ and CD8+ T cells were separately sorted from peripheral blood. Here V drops 4 bases and J drops 0 bases, and the junction holds 5 bases not matched to any gene. The CDR3, cysteine through phenylalanine, is 16 amino acids long. Only CDR3 DNA remains: 48 bases, in frame from the first base. CDR1 SEHNR and CDR2 FQNEAQ are derived from the germline V gene (reference sequence). Genomic DNA was extracted from sorted cells for sequencing of the TCRbeta CDR3 region. The immunoSEQ Assay was used to sequence the TCRbeta CDR3 regions. What TCRdb holds here is the immuneACCESS table cut down to in-frame rearrangements. Part of the clones is not present; checked against another copy, under half of the missing clones reflect an unresolved V gene, and the others are unexplained. A total of tens of thousands of clones appear in this sample, approximately 91% of them only once. Of the sample, around 6.7% is held by the ten largest clones.

Concerning this clone itself: Its antigen has not been determined. Per-base qualities were not stored, and no clone one base away is much larger.

This specimen consisted of CD4+ or CD8+ T cells sorted from blood, obtained in a trial of the OX40 agonist ivuxolimab. The sequence joins TRBV7-9 to TRBJ2-1, and 8 junction bases match TRBD1. The TCR was taken from an adult with an advanced solid tumor such as melanoma, head and neck, liver or kidney cancer. The CDR3 loop reads CASSSGQVSSYNEQFF. The DNA sequence is as follows: TGTGCCAGCAGCTCGGGACAGGTTAGCTCCTACAATGAGCAGTTCTTC.